The next 24 T cell receptor beta chains were all read from a single sample in a study of breast tumors, draining lymph nodes, adjacent tissues. TCRdb re-derived calls from the multiplex PCR reads in MiXCR, one entry per CDR3 protein. The repertoire consists of about 110,000 distinct CDR3 sequences, with less than 40% occurring once and the leading ten covering about 6%. Axillary draining lymph nodes of breast cancer patients supplied the node samples. The sequenced sample consisted of axillary lymph node tissue. These receptors all come from a female donor with breast cancer. Some clones in this sample may be carry-over from other donors' samples.

This clonotype was observed many times. The chain couples TRBV20-1 to TRBJ1-2; tentatively, D is TRBD1 (5 bases). V lost 3 bases and J lost 6, with 20 bases in between. The CDR3 has 15 residues. Per germline, CDR1 DFQATT and CDR2 SNEGSKA (reference sequence). In DNA form, the CDR3 reads TGCAGTGCTAGTTGGGTCGATACGGGGCCCCATGGCTACACCTTC. Translated: CSASWVDTGPHGYTF.

This clonotype occurred many times. The chain joins TRBV5-1 to TRBJ2-6; 10 nucleotides match TRBD1. The CDR3 has 20 amino acids. With V trimmed by 5 bases and J by 0 bases, 14 bases remained unmatched. CDR1 and CDR2 (germline): SGHRS, YFSETQ. The CDR3 sequence: CASRPRGPGQGSSGANVLTF. For the CDR3, the DNA is TGCGCCAGCAGACCCCGGGGGCCGGGACAGGGGAGCTCTGGGGCCAACGTCCTGACTTTC. Together with reference TRBV5-1 and TRBJ2-6, the CDR3 gives the full variable domain: KAGVTQTPRYLIKTRGQQVTLSCSPISGHRSVSWYQQTPGQGLQFLFEYFSETQRNKGNFPGRFSGRQFSNSRSEMNVSTLELGDSALYLCASRPRGPGQGSSGANVLTFGAGSRLTVL.

This clonotype has just one count. This sequence joins TRBV11-3 and TRBJ2-5; 10 bases map to TRBD2. Trimming cost V 6 bases and J 4 bases; bases outside gene matches: 8. The CDR3 has 15 residues. Looked up from germline, CDR1 is SGHNT and CDR2 is YENEEA. The CDR3: CASRLAGTGGETQYF. As DNA, the CDR3 is TGTGCCAGCAGACTAGCGGGGACTGGTGGAGAGACCCAGTACTTC. The variable domain in full, completed from reference TRBV11-3 and TRBJ2-5, reads EAGVVQSPRYKIIEKKQPVAFWCNPISGHNTLYWYLQNLGQGPELLIRYENEEAVDDSQLPKDRFSAERLKGVDSTLKIQPAELGDSAVYLCASRLAGTGGETQYFGPGTRLLVL.

The chain recombines TRBV6-1 with TRBJ2-6; D possibly corresponds to TRBD1 (6 bases). The CDR3 spans 14 residues. The germline V and J ends were trimmed by 9 bases and 8 bases, with 17 bases remaining between them. Germline lookup yields CDR1 MNHNS and CDR2 SASEGT. The CDR3 loop reads CARGLNRDTNVLTF. The DNA for the CDR3 is TGTGCCAGAGGTTTAAACAGGGACACCAACGTCCTGACTTTC.

In this sample, this clonotype turned up a few times. A much larger clonotype is one base distant, so this may be a read error. The chain has TRBV20-1 and TRBJ2-1; TRBD2 aligns across 11 bases. J was trimmed by 7 bases and V by 2 bases; bases with no gene match: 7. Germline values: CDR1 DFQATT, CDR2 SNEGSKA (reference sequence). The CDR3 contains 15 residues. The CDR3, as DNA: TGCAGTGCTAGAAGACTAGCGGGATCTACTAATGAGCAGTTCTTC. The encoded protein is CSARRLAGSTNEQFF.

The sample holds many counts of this clonotype. The chain combines TRBV7-9 with TRBJ1-3; D gene uncertain. The V end lost 1 base, the J end lost 1 base, and 5 bases lay between the germline ends. The CDR3 loop spans 14 amino acids. Germline V gives CDR1 SEHNR, CDR2 FQNEAQ (reference sequence). The CDR3 sequence: CASSLVGSGNTIYF. Written as DNA, the CDR3 is TGTGCCAGCAGCTTAGTAGGGTCTGGAAACACCATATATTTT.

This clonotype was seen many times. The gene calls are TRBV30 and TRBJ1-6; TRBD1 matches 11 bases. This CDR3 is built from 15 residues. The germline V gene encodes CDR1 GTSNPN and CDR2 SVGIG (reference sequence). With V trimmed by 8 bases and J by 8 bases, 11 bases remained unmatched. The CDR3 DNA is TGTGCCGGATCTTTGGACAGGGGGCGTCATTCACCCCTCCACTTT. Its translation: CAGSLDRGRHSPLHF.

Remarks on this clonotype: Relative to the germline gene, one junction end is altered; a read error may explain this. The gene calls are TRBV20-1 and TRBJ1-6; 8 bases match TRBD1. CDR1 is DFQATT, CDR2 SNEGSKA, per germline (reference sequence). This CDR3 is built from 16 residues. The CDR3 reads CSARDWGRDRHSLLHF. The CDR3 coding sequence is TGCAGTGCTAGAGACTGGGGCCGGGACAGGCATTCACTCCTCCACTTT.

This rearrangement joins TRBV12-3 or TRBV12-4 to TRBJ2-2, with no clear D. The CDR3 has 14 residues. Trimming removed 4 bases at V and 0 bases at J, with 6 bases between. CDR3: CASSSGANTGELFF. CDR3 DNA sequence: TGTGCCAGCAGTTCCGGCGCGAACACCGGGGAGCTGTTTTTT.

The V call is TRBV10-1, the J call TRBJ2-3; 7 nucleotides agree with TRBD1. The CDR3 has 15 residues. V shed 0 bases, J shed 3 bases, and the junction held 3 bases outside the gene matches. Looked up from germline, CDR1 is WNHNN and CDR2 is SYGVQD (reference sequence). The CDR3 DNA follows: TGCGCCAGCAGTGAGTCCGGACAGGATACAGATACGCAGTATTTT. Protein: CASSESGQDTDTQYF.

In this sample, this clonotype turned up a few times. The chain links TRBV18 to TRBJ1-3; tentatively, D is TRBD1 (5 bases). From germline, CDR1 is KGHSH and CDR2 LQKENI. Trimming removed 3 bases at V and 2 bases at J, with 17 bases between. CDR3 length: 17 amino acids. CDR3 bases: TGTGCCAGCTCACCCTATCTAGCCTCAGGGCCTGGAAACACCATATATTTT. This sequence encodes CASSPYLASGPGNTIYF.

This clonotype came up many times. The V call is TRBV20-1, the J call TRBJ1-5; D unresolved. The V end was cut by 0 bases, the J end by 3 bases, with 12 bases between. The CDR3 loop spans 15 amino acids. Germline V gives CDR1 DFQATT, CDR2 SNEGSKA (reference sequence). The CDR3 region has the DNA TGCAGTGCTAGAGAATTCACAGTTTTCAATCAGCCCCAGCATTTT. It specifies CSAREFTVFNQPQHF.

This clonotype was seen just once. The chain recombines TRBV5-5 with TRBJ2-1, with 9 bases that match TRBD1. The CDR3 has 15 residues. Germline trimming cut 2 bases from V and 9 bases from J; bases unmatched to any gene: 9. Germline lookup yields CDR1 SGHKS and CDR2 YYEKEE (reference sequence). DNA of the CDR3: TGTGCCAGCAGCTTAGGGCACGTGACAGGGGGTGAGCAGTTCTTC. Its protein is CASSLGHVTGGEQFF.

Only a few counts were recorded for this clonotype. The chain joins TRBV5-4 to TRBJ1-1; D unclear. V was pared by 0 bases and J by 10 bases, with 10 bases between. The CDR3 totals 12 residues. Germline V lookup: CDR1 SGHNT, CDR2 YYREEE (reference sequence). In DNA form, the CDR3 reads TGTGCCAGCAGCTTGGTGACTTCGGGAGCTTTCTTT. As protein: CASSLVTSGAFF. Full variable domain (missing parts from reference TRBV5-4 and TRBJ1-1): ETGVTQSPTHLIKTRGQQVTLRCSSQSGHNTVSWYQQALGQGPQFIFQYYREEENGRGNFPPRFSGLQFPNYSSELNVNALELDDSALYLCASSLVTSGAFFGQGTRLTVV.

This clonotype was found many times. The rearrangement uses TRBV7-3 and TRBJ2-3; 10 nucleotides align to TRBD1. V shed 5 bases, J shed 5 bases, and the junction held 7 bases outside the gene matches. Germline V lookup: CDR1 SGHTA, CDR2 FQGTGA. The CDR3 extends over 15 amino acids. DNA for the CDR3: TGTGCCAGCAGCCAGAGGACAGGGGGGGGAGATACGCAGTATTTT. Translated, it gives CASSQRTGGGDTQYF. Based on the CDR3 plus reference TRBV7-3 and TRBJ2-3, the full variable domain is GAGVSQTPSNKVTEKGKYVELRCDPISGHTALYWYRQSLGQGPEFLIYFQGTGAADDSGLPNDRFFAVRPEGSVSTLKIQRTERGDSAVYLCASSQRTGGGDTQYFGPGTRLTVL.

There are many counts of this clonotype. The J gene is TRBJ2-5, the V gene TRBV20-1; D uncertain. V dropped 4 bases and J dropped 5 bases, with 5 bases sitting between them. Germline lookup yields CDR1 DFQATT and CDR2 SNEGSKA (reference sequence). This CDR3 contains 10 residues. The DNA for the CDR3 is TGCAGTGCTACCAGGGAGACCCAGTACTTC. This encodes CSATRETQYF.

This clonotype was seen ten or more times. The V and J genes are TRBV5-5 and TRBJ2-1, with 8 bases matching TRBD1. Trimming at V came to 3 bases and at J to 9 bases, leaving 5 bases not matched to a gene. This CDR3 region has 13 residues. Germline CDR1 reads SGHKS; CDR2 reads YYEKEE (reference sequence). The CDR3 here is CASSWTGIGEQFF. The CDR3 region has the DNA TGTGCCAGCAGCTGGACAGGGATCGGTGAGCAGTTCTTC. Full variable domain (rest looked up from reference TRBV5-5 and TRBJ2-1): DAGVTQSPTHLIKTRGQQVTLRCSPISGHKSVSWYQQVLGQGPQFIFQYYEKEERGRGNFPDRFSARQFPNYSSELNVNALLLGDSALYLCASSWTGIGEQFFGPGTRLTVL.

This chain connects TRBV5-1 to TRBJ1-5, with TRBD1 matching 8 bases. V shed 3 bases, J shed 5 bases, and the junction held 4 bases outside the gene matches. This CDR3 is 14 amino acids long. Germline V gene sequence: CDR1 SGHRS, CDR2 YFSETQ. CDR3 region: CASSWGTGHQPQHF. DNA of the CDR3: TGCGCCAGCAGCTGGGGGACAGGACATCAGCCCCAGCATTTT.

This clonotype has a count of ten or more. The rearrangement links TRBV6-1 to TRBJ2-3, with 7 bases matching TRBD2. The CDR3 is made up of 18 amino acids. Germline-derived CDR1 and CDR2 are MNHNS and SASEGT. J lost 4 bases, V lost 6 bases, and 19 bases had no gene match. CDR3 sequence: CASRPPAGGGSVSDTQYF. CDR3 nucleotide sequence: TGTGCCAGCAGGCCCCCCGCCGGGGGAGGGAGTGTCTCAGATACGCAGTATTTT.

This clonotype was counted many times. The rearrangement joins TRBV7-9 to TRBJ1-5; TRBD1 agrees at 9 bases. CDR1 and CDR2 (germline): SEHNR, FQNEAQ (reference sequence). The V segment lost 5 bases and the J segment 5 bases; nucleotides outside the gene matches: 4. The CDR3 spans 14 residues. CDR3 loop: CASSGTGWDQPQHF. CDR3 in DNA: TGTGCCAGCAGCGGGACAGGGTGGGATCAGCCCCAGCATTTT.

This clonotype came up many times. Written as DNA, the CDR3 is TGTGCCAGCAGCGTGTTGGGCTGGACGAGCACAGATACGCAGTATTTT. Its protein is CASSVLGWTSTDTQYF. The chain couples TRBV9 to TRBJ2-3; no firm D call. Trimming took off 2 bases at V and 0 bases at J, with 13 bases between the two ends. CDR3 length: 16 residues. CDR1 SGDLS and CDR2 YYNGEE come from the germline V gene.

In this sample, this clonotype turned up many times. This chain uses TRBV6-2 or TRBV6-3 with TRBJ2-6; D is ambiguous. Germline V gene sequence: CDR1 MNHEY, CDR2 SVGEGT. CDR3 length: 15 amino acids. The V end lost 6 bases, the J end lost 0 bases, and 9 bases lay between the germline ends. The CDR3 protein is CASSPFYSGANVLTF. The CDR3 nucleotides read TGTGCCAGCAGCCCATTTTACTCTGGGGCCAACGTCCTGACTTTC.

This clonotype was picked up many times. The chain links TRBV3-1 to TRBJ2-2; TRBD2 is a possible D gene (6 bases). This CDR3 has 15 amino acids. V gave up 1 base and J gave up 7 bases, with 13 bases separating them. Germline V lookup: CDR1 LGHDT, CDR2 YNNKEL (reference sequence). Here the CDR3 reads CASSQAGVKGGELFF. In nucleotides, the CDR3 is TGTGCCAGCAGCCAAGCGGGGGTGAAAGGCGGGGAGCTGTTTTTT.

This clonotype has a handful of counts. This rearrangement joins TRBV11-3 to TRBJ2-7; 10 positions match TRBD1. Germline V gene data show CDR1 as SGHNT and CDR2 as YENEEA. With V trimmed by 5 bases and J by 0 bases, 10 bases remained unmatched. This CDR3 has 17 residues. As DNA, the CDR3 is TGTGCCAGCAGCCCCGGGACAGGGGCAAAGAGCTCCTACGAGCAGTACTTC. This sequence encodes CASSPGTGAKSSYEQYF.